The 3 T cell receptor beta chains below come from one sample, sequenced in a study of T-cell memory formation after mild COVID-19. Using its own MiXCR run on the 5' RACE reads, TCRdb lists one record per CDR3 protein. The top ten hold about an eighth of the sample, which has about 450,000 distinct CDR3 sequences, around 22% seen once. The sequencing sample was made of PBMCs or a T cell subset sorted from them (not recorded which). These receptors were obtained from an adult woman who had mild COVID-19 (a few samples of this study predate the infection). Cell type and time point are not known.

The chain links TRBV18 to TRBJ2-5; no reliable D call. The CDR3 covers 12 residues. The germline gives CDR1 KGHSH, CDR2 LQKENI. V lost 3 bases and J lost 5, with 7 bases in between. This CDR3 reads CASSPGRETQYF. DNA for the CDR3: TGTGCCAGCTCACCGGGCCGTGAGACCCAGTACTTC.

This clonotype was counted only a few times. The chain links TRBV9 to TRBJ1-1; D is undetermined. This CDR3 is 14 amino acids long. Between the trimmed V and J ends, which lost 4 bases and 1 base, there was a span of 11 bases. The germline CDR1 and CDR2 sequences are SGDLS and YYNGEE. In DNA form, the CDR3 reads TGTGCCAGCAGCTCAATCAACCCGAACACTGAAGCTTTCTTT. Encoded protein: CASSSINPNTEAFF.

The genes are TRBV5-1 and TRBJ2-2, with D unresolved. V dropped 5 bases and J dropped 1 base, with 6 bases sitting between them. CDR1 and CDR2 from the germline V gene are SGHRS and YFSETQ. The CDR3 runs 13 residues. CDR3 in DNA: TGCGCCAGCAGACCTGAGAACACCGGGGAGCTGTTTTTT. It specifies CASRPENTGELFF.